A single T cell receptor beta chain is shown here with its context. Its cognate antigen is unknown. TCRdb reanalyzed the 5' RACE reads and collapses them to one entry per CDR3 protein, without DNA. This repertoire includes 440,000 or so distinct CDR3 sequences. This entry belongs to a study of monozygotic twins with inflammatory bowel disease. Study observations and caveats: Those with IBD had lower TCRbeta diversity (inverse Simpson) than their healthy co-twins did. Repertoire similarity did not differ between concordant and discordant twins, perhaps due to limited power.

Germline assignment: CDR1 GTSNPN and CDR2 SVGIG (reference sequence). The CDR3 is 13 amino acids. The chain links TRBV30 to TRBJ1-6; there is no DNA to check the TCRdb D call of TRBD1. Specimen: blood. This sequence was found in a human donor with ulcerative colitis or Crohn's disease, or a healthy co-twin of an affected twin (not recorded which). The CDR3 reads CAWRIDRDSPLHF.